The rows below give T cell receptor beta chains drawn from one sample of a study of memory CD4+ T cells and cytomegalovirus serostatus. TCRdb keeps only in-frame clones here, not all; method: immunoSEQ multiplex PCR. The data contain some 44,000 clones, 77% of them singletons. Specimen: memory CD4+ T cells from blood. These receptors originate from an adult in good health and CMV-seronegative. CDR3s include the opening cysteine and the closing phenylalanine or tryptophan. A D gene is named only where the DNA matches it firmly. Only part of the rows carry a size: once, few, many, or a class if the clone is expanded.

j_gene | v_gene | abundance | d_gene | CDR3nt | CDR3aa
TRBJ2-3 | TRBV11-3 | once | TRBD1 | TGTGCCAGCAGCTTCGACAGGGGCACAGATACGCAGTATTTT | CASSFDRGTDTQYF
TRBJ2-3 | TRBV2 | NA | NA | TGTGCCAGCAAGTACAGGGATAGCACAGATACGCAGTATTTT | CASKYRDSTDTQYF
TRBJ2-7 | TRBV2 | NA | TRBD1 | TGTGCCAGCAGTGAATATGGACAGGGGGCTGGGGAGCAGTACTTC | CASSEYGQGAGEQYF
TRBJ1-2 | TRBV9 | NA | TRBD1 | TGTGCCAGCAGCGTCTTACAGGGGAGCTACACCTTC | CASSVLQGSYTF
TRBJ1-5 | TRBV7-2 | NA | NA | TGTGCCAGCAGCTCTCGGGGGAATCAGCCCCAGCATTTT | CASSSRGNQPQHF
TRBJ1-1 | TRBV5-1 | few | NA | TGCGCCAGCAGCAATACAGGGAACACTGAAGCTTTCTTT | CASSNTGNTEAFF
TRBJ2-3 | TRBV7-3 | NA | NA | TGTGCCAGCAGCCAACTTGGAACAGATACGCAGTATTTT | CASSQLGTDTQYF
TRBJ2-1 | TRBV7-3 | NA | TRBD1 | TGTGCCAGCAGCTTAGGACAGGGGAGTCACAATGAGCAGTTCTTC | CASSLGQGSHNEQFF
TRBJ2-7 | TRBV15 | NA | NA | TGTGCCACCAGCAGAGGCCCGATCGACGAGCAGTACTTC | CATSRGPIDEQYF
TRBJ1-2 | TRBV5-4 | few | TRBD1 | TGTGCCAGCAGCCTCAAGGGACAGAGCTATGGCTACACCTTC | CASSLKGQSYGYTF
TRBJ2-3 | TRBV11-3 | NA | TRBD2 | TGTGCCAGCAGCTTAGGACGGGGAGGGAAAGATACGCAGTATTTT | CASSLGRGGKDTQYF
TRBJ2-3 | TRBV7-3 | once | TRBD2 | TGTGCCAGCAGCTTTCTAGCGGGGCCAGATACGCAGTATTTT | CASSFLAGPDTQYF
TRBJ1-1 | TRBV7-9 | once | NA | TGTGCCAGCGAGGGGCCCACAAAGGCGAAGGTGAACACTGAAGCTTTCTTT | CASEGPTKAKVNTEAFF
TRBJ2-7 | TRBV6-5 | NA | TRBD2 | TGTGCCAGCCTAGCGGGGTCGGGTGAGCAGTACTTC | CASLAGSGEQYF
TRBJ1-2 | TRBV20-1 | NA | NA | TGCAGTGCTGCTGGCTACACCTTC | CSAAGYTF
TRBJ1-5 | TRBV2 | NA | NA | TGTGCCAGCAGTGAAACAGGTGGAGGGCTTAATCAGCCCCAGCATTTT | CASSETGGGLNQPQHF
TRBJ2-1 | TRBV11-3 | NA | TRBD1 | TGTGCCAGCAGCCCAAGGACAGGGAAGTATAATGAGCAGTTCTTC | CASSPRTGKYNEQFF
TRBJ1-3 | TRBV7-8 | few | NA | TGTGCCAGCAGCCCCTTGGGGAGATCTGGAAACACCATATATTTT | CASSPLGRSGNTIYF
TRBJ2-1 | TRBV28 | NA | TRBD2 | TGTGCCAGCAGTCCGCTCGGGACTAGCGGGGGGAATGAGCAGTTCTTC | CASSPLGTSGGNEQFF
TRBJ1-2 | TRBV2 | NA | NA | TGTGCCAGGAGACTGACCCAAGGGGATGGCTACACCTTC | CARRLTQGDGYTF
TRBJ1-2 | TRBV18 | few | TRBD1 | TGTGCCAGCTCCCCACGGACAGGGGAATCTAACTATGGCTACACCTTC | CASSPRTGESNYGYTF
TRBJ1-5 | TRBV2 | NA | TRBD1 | TGTGCCAGCAGTGGCCGTCGGAAACTACAGGGGATTAGCAATCAGCCCCAGCATTTT | CASSGRRKLQGISNQPQHF
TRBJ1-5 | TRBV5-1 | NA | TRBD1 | TGCGCCAGCAGGGAAGGGACAGTTGATCAGCCCCAGCATTTT | CASREGTVDQPQHF